This T cell receptor beta chain was recorded in a study of CD8 T cells in ankylosing spondylitis. This clonotype was recorded many times. No antigen is known for it. Study-wide results and caveats: Seemingly distinctive of ankylosing spondylitis blood was a TCR beta motif formed by eight highly homologous variants.

CDR1 is LGHDT and CDR2 is YNNKEL in the germline V gene (reference sequence). The CDR3 extends over 15 amino acids. The V and J ends lost 0 bases and 4 bases respectively, with 12 bases between them. Each CDR3 protein gets one entry after TCRdb re-called the 5' RACE reads with MiXCR. The sample lists more than 400,000 distinct CDR3 sequences, approximately 5% occurring once. Input material: blood, either unsorted or a sorted T cell fraction (not recorded which). The receptor comes from a male donor with ankylosing spondylitis. This rearrangement joins TRBV3-1 to TRBJ1-2; D is uncertain. CDR3 nucleotides: TGTGCCAGCAGCCAAGATCTGGAGGGAGGCTATGGCTACACCTTC. This translates into CASSQDLEGGYGYTF. Full variable domain (missing parts from reference TRBV3-1 and TRBJ1-2): DTAVSQTPKYLVTQMGNDKSIKCEQNLGHDTMYWYKQDSKKFLKIMFSYNNKELIINETVPNRFSPKSPDKAHLNLHINSLELGDSAVYFCASSQDLEGGYGYTFGSGTRLTVV.